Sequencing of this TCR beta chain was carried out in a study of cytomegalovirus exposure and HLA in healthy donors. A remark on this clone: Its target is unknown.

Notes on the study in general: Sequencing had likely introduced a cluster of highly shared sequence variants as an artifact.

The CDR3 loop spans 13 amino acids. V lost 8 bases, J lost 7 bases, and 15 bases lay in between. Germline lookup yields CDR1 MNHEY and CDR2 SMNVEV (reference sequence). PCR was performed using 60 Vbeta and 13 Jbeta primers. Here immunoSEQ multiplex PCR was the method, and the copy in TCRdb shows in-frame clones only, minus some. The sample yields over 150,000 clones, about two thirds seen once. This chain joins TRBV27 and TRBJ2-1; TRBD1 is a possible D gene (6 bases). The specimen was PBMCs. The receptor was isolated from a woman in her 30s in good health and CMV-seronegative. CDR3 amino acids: CASSQGFRNEQFF. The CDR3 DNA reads TGTGCCAGCTCCCAGGGGTTCCGGAATGAGCAGTTCTTC.